This T cell receptor (beta chain) was identified in a study of blood T cell repertoires in COVID-19. Overall study: Donors in the United States, Italy and Spain gave samples during acute or convalescent COVID-19. The analysed material was cDNA or gDNA that came from T cells, B-cell-depleted T cells, or PBMCs.

V lost 6 bases, J lost 0 bases, and 4 bases stayed unmatched. This CDR3 has 15 amino acids. Germline CDR1 is LNHDA and CDR2 is SQIVND (reference sequence). Original processing notes: Estimated nucleated cell counts came from reference gene primer amplification. The table came from immunoSEQ multiplex PCR; TCRdb's copy has only in-frame clones and leaves some out. V and J calls and clone size follow that table, whereas D and trimming were derived from the DNA. This sample has more than 200,000 clones; about 88% occur once, and the top ten carry over 1.5%. The receptor comes from a man in his 70s with acute or convalescent COVID-19. J is TRBJ2-2 and V is TRBV19; 7 positions agree with TRBD2. The specimen sequenced was peripheral blood. The CDR3 spells CASRASGTNTGELFF. For the CDR3, the DNA is TGTGCCAGTAGGGCTAGCGGAACGAACACCGGGGAGCTGTTTTTT. Full variable domain (remainder filled in from reference TRBV19 and TRBJ2-2): DGGITQSPKYLFRKEGQNVTLSCEQNLNHDAMYWYRQDPGQGLRLIYYSQIVNDFQKGDIAEGYSVSREKKESFPLTVTSAQKNPTAFYLCASRASGTNTGELFFGEGSRLTVL.